This is a list of T cell receptor beta chains from one sample in a study of spatial heterogeneity in lung cancer. TCRdb fed the 5' RACE reads into MiXCR, producing one record per CDR3 protein. The repertoire holds about 45,000 distinct CDR3 sequences, with roughly an eighth as singletons. The source material was PBMCs, sampled at surgery. The receptors come from a male donor with early-stage non-small cell lung cancer. Both conserved end residues are part of each CDR3. The D gene is left open where the match is weak. For some rows the clone size is stated as once, few or many, or as a class when expanded; others skip it.

>TRBJ2-5|-|TRBD1|TRBV7-9
CASSWDRGPETQYF
TGTGCCAGCAGTTGGGACAGGGGGCCAGAGACCCAGTACTTC
>TRBJ2-7|many|TRBD2|TRBV9
CASRGKRTSGGPTYEQYF
TGTGCCAGCAGGGGTAAGCGGACTAGCGGGGGGCCAACCTACGAGCAGTACTTC
>TRBJ1-3|-|-|TRBV7-9
CASSLEFGGNTIYF
TGTGCCAGCAGCTTAGAGTTCGGCGGAAACACCATATATTTT
>TRBJ2-7|-|-|TRBV11-3
CASSLRGTAYEQYF
TGTGCCAGCAGCTTAAGGGGCACAGCCTACGAGCAGTACTTC
>TRBJ2-5|-|TRBD2|TRBV3-1
CASSQTSGKETQYF
TGTGCCAGCAGCCAGACTAGCGGGAAAGAGACCCAGTACTTC
>TRBJ2-7|-|-|TRBV6-5
CASMGHSSYEQYF
TGTGCCAGCATGGGACACAGCTCCTACGAGCAGTACTTC
>TRBJ2-1|many|TRBD1|TRBV5-1
CASSLAWTGSNEQFF
TGCGCCAGCAGCTTGGCCTGGACAGGCTCCAATGAGCAGTTCTTC
>TRBJ1-3|few|-|TRBV4-3
CASSQGPTSDSGNTIYF
TGCGCCAGCAGCCAAGGGCCGACCAGCGACTCTGGAAACACCATATATTTT
>TRBJ2-1|-|TRBD2|TRBV6-2/TRBV6-3
CASSFYGGASDEQFF
TGTGCCAGCAGTTTCTACGGGGGGGCCTCCGATGAGCAGTTCTTC
>TRBJ2-3|-|-|TRBV2
CASSEIASPYTDTQYF
TGTGCCAGCAGTGAAATCGCTAGCCCGTACACAGATACGCAGTATTTT
>TRBJ1-1|many|-|TRBV27
CASSLIANTEAFF
TGTGCCAGCAGTTTAATAGCGAACACTGAAGCTTTCTTT
>TRBJ1-1|many|-|TRBV9
CASSPGGQNTEAFF
TGTGCCAGCAGCCCGGGAGGTCAGAACACTGAAGCTTTCTTT
>TRBJ2-7|-|-|TRBV30
CAWAYRTSYEQYF
TGTGCCTGGGCGTACAGGACCTCCTACGAGCAGTACTTC
>TRBJ2-2|-|-|TRBV5-1
CASSLGHDTGELFF
TGCGCCAGCAGCCTCGGACATGACACCGGGGAGCTGTTTTTT
>TRBJ1-5|once|TRBD1|TRBV5-5
CASSLQGALSNQPQHF
TGTGCCAGCAGCTTACAGGGGGCTCTTAGCAATCAGCCCCAGCATTTT
>TRBJ2-3|few|TRBD2|TRBV18
CASSPRTSGGAGTDTQYF
TGTGCCAGCTCCCCTCGGACTAGCGGGGGGGCCGGGACAGATACGCAGTATTTT
>TRBJ2-6|-|-|TRBV7-8
CASSLNAGANVLTF
TGTGCCAGCAGCTTAAATGCTGGGGCCAACGTCCTGACTTTC
>TRBJ2-1|few|TRBD2|TRBV2
CATRGSAGGYNEQFF
TGTGCCACCAGAGGGTCAGCGGGGGGCTACAATGAGCAGTTCTTC
>TRBJ1-5|few|TRBD1|TRBV2
CASSGGQGRALFDQPQHF
TGTGCCAGCAGTGGAGGACAGGGTAGGGCTTTGTTCGATCAGCCCCAGCATTTT
>TRBJ1-2|few|-|TRBV10-1
CASSDGYGYTF
TGCGCCAGCAGTGATGGCTATGGCTACACCTTC
>TRBJ1-2|-|-|TRBV12-3/TRBV12-4
CASSDPRGGGYTF
TGTGCCAGCAGTGATCCCCGGGGCGGCGGCTACACCTTC
>TRBJ2-1|many|-|TRBV14
CASSQVKVVPARDEQFF
TGTGCCAGCAGCCAAGTAAAGGTGGTCCCCGCCCGCGATGAGCAGTTCTTC
>TRBJ1-2|many|-|TRBV20-1
CSARAPRLDGYTF
TGCAGTGCTAGAGCCCCCCGCCTGGATGGCTACACCTTC
>TRBJ1-1|-|-|TRBV10-2
CASSDGSEAFF
TGCGCCAGCAGTGACGGCAGTGAAGCTTTCTTT
>TRBJ2-1|many|TRBD1|TRBV7-2
CASRDRGRQPSSYNEQFF
TGTGCCAGCAGAGACAGGGGGCGTCAACCGAGCTCCTACAATGAGCAGTTCTTC
>TRBJ1-2|few|-|TRBV12-3/TRBV12-4
CASSSQQVNYGYTF
TGTGCCAGCAGCTCACAACAAGTTAACTATGGCTACACCTTC
>TRBJ1-5|many|-|TRBV6-1
CASSEARPGPQHF
TGTGCCAGCAGTGAAGCTCGTCCGGGGCCCCAGCATTTT
>TRBJ2-3|many|-|TRBV7-2
CASSLVDTQYF
TGTGCCAGCAGCTTAGTTGATACGCAGTATTTT
>TRBJ2-1|-|-|TRBV28
CASSLFGGSSYNEQFF
TGTGCCAGCAGTTTATTCGGCGGAAGCTCCTACAATGAGCAGTTCTTC
>TRBJ1-3|few|-|TRBV2
CASRIQYSGNTIYF
TGTGCCAGCAGGATACAGTACTCTGGAAACACCATATATTTT
>TRBJ1-2|many|-|TRBV28
CASRTGPTYGYTF
TGTGCCAGCAGAACCGGGCCTACCTATGGCTACACCTTC
>TRBJ1-3|-|TRBD1|TRBV5-1
CASSFGTGGNTIYF
TGCGCCAGCAGCTTCGGGACAGGCGGGAACACCATATATTTT
>TRBJ2-3|-|-|TRBV3-1
CASSHGSTDTQYF
TGTGCCAGCAGCCATGGGTCGACAGATACGCAGTATTTT
>TRBJ1-2|medium-sized|TRBD1|TRBV29-1
CSVDGQGGYGYTF
TGCAGCGTTGATGGACAGGGAGGCTATGGCTACACCTTC
>TRBJ2-1|few|TRBD2|TRBV20-1
CSAREGGRALSGQFF
TGCAGTGCTAGAGAGGGCGGGAGGGCTCTAAGTGGGCAGTTCTTC
>TRBJ2-5|few|TRBD1|TRBV2
CASSGRGPGETQYF
TGTGCCAGCAGTGGCAGGGGGCCGGGGGAGACCCAGTACTTC
>TRBJ1-6|-|-|TRBV6-1
CASSVAGVESPLHF
TGTGCCAGCAGTGTGGCAGGGGTGGAATCACCCCTCCACTTT
>TRBJ2-3|few|-|TRBV6-5
CASSHPLNTQYF
TGTGCCAGCAGTCATCCGCTAAATACGCAGTATTTT
>TRBJ1-1|-|-|TRBV6-5
CASSRSDSAESTEAFF
TGTGCCAGCAGCCGATCGGACAGCGCTGAATCCACTGAAGCTTTCTTT
>TRBJ2-1|few|TRBD2|TRBV28
CASSASGRADDEQFF
TGTGCCAGCAGTGCTAGCGGGAGGGCCGACGATGAGCAGTTCTTC
>TRBJ1-3|few|TRBD1|TRBV12-3/TRBV12-4
CASKYRGFYSGNTIYF
TGTGCCAGCAAATACAGGGGTTTTTACTCTGGAAACACCATATATTTT
>TRBJ1-5|many|-|TRBV4-1
CASSQLGSNQPQHF
TGCGCCAGCAGCCAACTTGGTAGCAATCAGCCCCAGCATTTT
>TRBJ2-7|few|TRBD2|TRBV20-1
CSARGGLAGVSPYEQYF
TGCAGTGCTAGAGGGGGACTAGCGGGAGTAAGCCCCTACGAGCAGTACTTC
>TRBJ2-7|many|-|TRBV7-2
CASSLVGLGVPYF
TGTGCCAGCAGCTTAGTTGGTTTGGGAGTACCGTACTTC
>TRBJ2-2|few|-|TRBV7-2
CASSFARTSTRRNTGELFF
TGTGCCAGCAGCTTTGCTAGAACTAGCACACGTCGGAACACCGGGGAGCTGTTTTTT
>TRBJ2-7|many|TRBD2|TRBV10-3
CAMGTSGSDHEQYF
TGTGCCATGGGGACTAGCGGGAGCGACCACGAGCAGTACTTC
>TRBJ2-7|few|-|TRBV6-5
CASTTGRFSYEQYF
TGTGCCAGCACAACGGGACGGTTCTCCTACGAGCAGTACTTC
>TRBJ1-2|few|TRBD1|TRBV20-1
CSARQGERGYTF
TGCAGTGCTAGACAGGGGGAGCGGGGCTACACCTTC
>TRBJ1-5|few|-|TRBV12-3/TRBV12-4
CASSSGVEPQHF
TGTGCCAGCAGTTCAGGCGTGGAGCCCCAGCATTTT
>TRBJ2-5|few|TRBD2|TRBV24-1
CATSDGAGGETQYF
TGTGCCACCAGTGATGGCGCCGGGGGGGAGACCCAGTACTTC